The clone carrying this T cell receptor (beta chain) has just one count. Only in-frame clones appear in the TCRdb table, and some are missing; sequencing was by immunoSEQ multiplex PCR. The sample consists of about 140,000 clones, roughly 80% of them appearing once. With 7 bases removed from V and 1 base from J, the gap between germline ends came to 13 bases. CDR3 size: 15 residues. CDR1 is SNHLY, CDR2 FYNNEI, per germline. The sample belongs to a study of blood T cell repertoires in COVID-19. Across the study: Researchers got acute and convalescent COVID-19 samples from the United States, Italy and Spain.

The chain recombines TRBV2 with TRBJ2-2; weak D call: TRBD1 (6 bases). The sample consisted of peripheral blood. The clonotype originates from a woman in her fifties or sixties with active or convalescent COVID-19. The chain's CDR3 is CASKSGTQNTGELFF. Here the CDR3 DNA reads TGTGCCAGCAAATCGGGGACACAGAACACCGGGGAGCTGTTTTTT.